These 30 T cell receptor beta chains were all obtained from the same sample, sequenced in a study of T-cell reconstitution after alpha-beta-depleted transplantation in children. As it was prepared, the TCRbeta library received unique molecular identifiers. A single record per CDR3 protein comes from TCRdb applying MiXCR to the PCR reads. The data show 700,000 or so distinct CDR3 sequences, about an eighth seen once. Sequences were derived from PBMCs, sampled before TCRalphabeta/CD19-depleted stem cell transplant. These receptors all stem from a girl aged 2-10 years with congenital amegakaryocytic thrombocytopenia, due to receive a stem cell transplant.

The chain couples TRBV29-1 to TRBJ2-7; D is ambiguous. The germline V gene encodes CDR1 SQVTM and CDR2 ANQGSEA. The CDR3 length is 13 residues. V was pared by 6 bases and J by 2 bases, with 14 bases between. CDR3 sequence: CSVRGGPAYEQYF. The CDR3 DNA reads as TGCAGCGTCCGAGGCGGACCAGCCTACGAGCAGTACTTC.

The chain combines TRBV9 with TRBJ2-3, with 7 bases identical to TRBD1. Trimming at V came to 0 bases and at J to 6 bases, leaving 1 base not matched to a gene. Germline CDR1 is SGDLS and CDR2 is YYNGEE. The CDR3 is made up of 13 amino acids. The CDR3 spells CASSVEDRDTQYF. The CDR3 DNA sequence: TGTGCCAGCAGCGTAGAGGACAGGGATACGCAGTATTTT.

The sample holds a few counts of this clonotype. The CDR3 DNA reads TGTGCCACCGCCCAGGGCGCGAACACCGGGGAGCTGTTTTTT. It yields the protein CATAQGANTGELFF. V and J are TRBV15 and TRBJ2-2; TRBD1 might be the D (5 bases). The germline V gene has CDR1 LNHNV and CDR2 YYDKDF (reference sequence). The length of the CDR3 is 14 residues. Trimming took off 8 bases at V and 0 bases at J, with 10 bases between the two ends. Together with reference TRBV15 and TRBJ2-2, the CDR3 gives the full variable domain: DAMVIQNPRYQVTQFGKPVTLSCSQTLNHNVMYWYQQKSSQAPKLLFHYYDKDFNNEADTPDNFQSRRPNTSFCFLDIRSPGLGDTAMYLCATAQGANTGELFFGEGSRLTVL.

This clonotype was seen repeatedly, ten times or more. This chain connects TRBV21-1 to TRBJ2-1; the D call in the table, TRBD1, was not verified against the DNA. TRBV21-1 is an annotated pseudogene. This CDR3 is built from 13 residues. Written as DNA, the CDR3 is TGTGCCAGCCGGGGCACCTCCTACAATGAGCAGTTCTTC. It specifies CASRGTSYNEQFF.

This clonotype was seen a few times. This rearrangement joins TRBV2 to TRBJ2-2; no definite D call. Germline loops: CDR1 SNHLY, CDR2 FYNNEI. Trimming pared 8 bases from V and 3 bases from J, leaving 10 bases between. The CDR3 sequence is 13 residues long. CDR3 amino acids: CASGRGHTGELFF. In DNA, the CDR3 is TGTGCCAGCGGAAGAGGACACACCGGGGAGCTGTTTTTT. The whole variable domain, filled in from reference TRBV2 and TRBJ2-2, reads EPEVTQTPSHQVTQMGQEVILRCVPISNHLYFYWYRQILGQKVEFLVSFYNNEISEKSEIFDDQFSVERPDGSNFTLKIRSTKLEDSAMYFCASGRGHTGELFFGEGSRLTVL.

This clonotype was counted at least ten times. This chain joins TRBV5-1 and TRBJ2-2; 12 bases match TRBD2. The CDR3 extends over 17 amino acids. The J segment lost 5 bases and the V segment lost 0 bases, leaving 5 bases of the junction unmatched. CDR1 is SGHRS and CDR2 is YFSETQ in the germline V gene. DNA for the CDR3: TGCGCCAGCAGCTTGGCAGTGACTAGCGGGGGTACCGGGGAGCTGTTTTTT. Protein sequence: CASSLAVTSGGTGELFF.

This clonotype was observed a few times. J is TRBJ2-1 and V is TRBV5-1, with 10 positions matching TRBD2. Germline CDR1 is SGHRS and CDR2 is YFSETQ. This CDR3 contains 14 residues. V lost 5 bases to trimming and J lost 8 bases; unmatched junction nucleotides: 7. As DNA, the CDR3 is TGCGCCAGCAGGGGCCTAGCGGGAGATTATGAGCAGTTCTTC. Amino acid sequence: CASRGLAGDYEQFF.

This clonotype was counted only a few times. The J gene is TRBJ2-7, the V gene TRBV3-1; TRBD2 matches 13 bases. CDR1 and CDR2 (germline): LGHDT, YNNKEL (reference sequence). The junction had 8 bases not matched to a gene; V was cut back by 3 bases and J by 9 bases. This CDR3 comprises 15 residues. This chain's CDR3 is CASSQGGLAGAGQYF. The CDR3 coding sequence is TGTGCCAGCAGCCAGGGCGGACTAGCGGGAGCCGGGCAGTACTTC.

The chain recombines TRBV19 with TRBJ2-7, with D perhaps TRBD1 or TRBD2 (7 bases each). The CDR3 contains 15 residues. The germline V and J ends were trimmed by 5 bases and 3 bases, with 17 bases remaining between them. Germline values: CDR1 LNHDA, CDR2 SQIVND (reference sequence). CDR3 sequence: CASSAYRGGYYEQYF. CDR3 sequence (DNA): TGTGCCAGTAGTGCGTACAGGGGAGGGTACTACGAGCAGTACTTC.

The gene calls are TRBV20-1 and TRBJ1-6; 9 bases line up with TRBD1. The germline V gene encodes CDR1 DFQATT and CDR2 SNEGSKA (reference sequence). V lost 2 bases to trimming and J lost 8 bases; unmatched junction nucleotides: 7. The CDR3 covers 15 residues. The CDR3 DNA reads as TGCAGTGCTAGATCCGGGACAGGGCGATATTCACCCCTCCACTTT. Translating gives CSARSGTGRYSPLHF.

The chain is built from TRBV5-1 and TRBJ2-4; 8 bases are a match to TRBD2. The junction had 14 bases not matched to a gene; V was cut back by 6 bases and J by 3 bases. The CDR3 has 17 amino acids. In germline, CDR1 is SGHRS, CDR2 YFSETQ. This CDR3 reads CASILDLREGVKNIQYF. CDR3 sequence (DNA): TGCGCCAGCATCCTCGACCTACGGGAGGGCGTCAAAAACATTCAGTACTTC.

Of note for this clonotype: This could be a read error, since a much larger clone is one nucleotide away. Because the CDR3 is missing its conserved closing phenylalanine or tryptophan, this is likely a read error. The CDR3 spells CSVGDRGGHNEQFL. The DNA of the CDR3 is TGCAGCGTTGGGGACAGGGGGGGGCACAATGAGCAGTTCCTC. The chain uses TRBV29-1 and TRBJ2-1; the match to TRBD1 covers 11 bases. Germline V gene lookup returns CDR1 SQVTM and CDR2 ANQGSEA. The CDR3 has 14 residues. Trimming cost V 4 bases and J 5 bases; bases outside gene matches: 4.

There are many counts of this clonotype. The CDR3 sequence is CSARDSNTGELFF. CDR3 coding DNA: TGCAGTGCTAGAGACTCTAACACCGGGGAGCTGTTTTTT. The V gene is TRBV20-1, the J gene TRBJ2-2; D is unresolved. The CDR3 runs to 13 residues. CDR1 and CDR2 (germline): DFQATT, SNEGSKA (reference sequence). The V end lost 0 bases, the J end lost 2 bases, and 4 bases lay between the germline ends.

In regard to this clonotype: A read error is possible here, since a much larger clone lies one base away. The rearrangement uses TRBV15 and TRBJ1-2; no clear D gene. This CDR3 region has 14 residues. Germline V gene sequence: CDR1 LNHNV, CDR2 YYDKDF (reference sequence). The CDR3, as DNA: TGTGCCACCAGCAAGCTTGAGGGTAACTATGGCTACCCCTTC. Translation gives CATSKLEGNYGYPF.

With regard to this clonotype: This may stem from a read error, because a much larger clone lies one nucleotide away. The chain couples TRBV12-3 or TRBV12-4 to TRBJ1-1, with 7 nucleotides matching TRBD1. V shed 1 base and J 5 bases; nucleotides not matched to a gene: 4. This CDR3 spans 14 amino acids. The CDR3 spells CASSLDRGWTEAFF. CDR3 coding DNA: TGTGCCAGCAGTTTAGACAGGGGTTGGACTGAAGCTTTCTTT.

This clonotype appeared a few times. The rearrangement links TRBV29-1 to TRBJ2-1; D is unresolved. V shed 8 bases and J shed 3 bases, with 14 bases lying between them. The CDR3 spans 13 residues. The germline V gene encodes CDR1 SQVTM and CDR2 ANQGSEA. The CDR3 protein is CSSTLADYNEQFF. CDR3 sequence (DNA): TGCAGCTCAACGCTGGCAGACTACAATGAGCAGTTCTTC.

This clonotype was counted only a few times. Mismatch with germline at one junction end may stem from a read error. The chain joins TRBV20-1 to TRBJ2-1; the match to TRBD2 covers 12 bases. Germline assignment: CDR1 DFQATT and CDR2 SNEGSKA (reference sequence). There are 17 residues in the CDR3. This CDR3 is CCARDSLAGGLVNEQFF. The CDR3 DNA is TGCTGTGCTAGAGATTCGCTAGCGGGAGGGCTGGTAAATGAGCAGTTCTTC.

This clonotype has ten or more counts. The chain is built from TRBV20-1 and TRBJ2-1; 11 nucleotides agree with TRBD2. The ends lost 6 bases at V and 5 bases at J; junction bases unmatched: 6. The CDR3 has 14 amino acids. Germline CDR1 and CDR2: DFQATT and SNEGSKA (reference sequence). The CDR3 reads CSAAGTSGDNEQFF. CDR3 DNA sequence: TGCAGTGCCGCCGGGACTAGCGGAGACAATGAGCAGTTCTTC.

The table lists this clonotype with a few counts. The chain employs TRBV11-2 and TRBJ2-3; possible D gene TRBD2, 6 bases. Per germline, CDR1 SGHAT and CDR2 FQNNGV. The CDR3 is 14 residues long. V lost 1 base to trimming and J lost 5 bases, with 10 bases between them. The CDR3 region is CASSLGSSGDTQYF. The CDR3 bases are TGTGCCAGCAGCTTAGGGAGTAGCGGAGATACGCAGTATTTT.

This clonotype was detected only a few times. The chain carries TRBV28 and TRBJ2-5, with D possibly matching TRBD1 (6 bases). Germline values: CDR1 MDHEN, CDR2 SYDVKM. Trimming cost V 2 bases and J 4 bases, with 11 bases left between them. This CDR3 spans 14 amino acids. Here the CDR3 reads CASSLNRVPETQYF. CDR3 coding DNA: TGTGCCAGCAGTTTAAACAGGGTCCCAGAGACCCAGTACTTC.

At least ten counts were recorded for this clonotype. The J gene is TRBJ2-1, the V gene TRBV5-1, with 9 bases aligning to TRBD1. This CDR3 is built from 15 residues. The germline V gene has CDR1 SGHRS and CDR2 YFSETQ. V gave up 3 bases and J gave up 10 bases; unmatched junction bases: 11. The chain's CDR3 is CASSSLQGALKEQFF. CDR3 DNA: TGCGCCAGCAGCTCTTTACAGGGGGCTTTGAAGGAGCAGTTCTTC.

This clonotype has a count of ten or more. CDR3 sequence (DNA): TGCGCCAGCAGCCCAGGGGAGGGCCACTATGGCTACACCTTC. As protein: CASSPGEGHYGYTF. This chain links TRBV5-1 with TRBJ1-2; possibly TRBD1 for D (6 bases). The germline V gene encodes CDR1 SGHRS and CDR2 YFSETQ. The CDR3 runs to 14 residues. Between the trimmed V and J ends, which lost 4 bases and 3 bases, there was a span of 13 bases. The full variable domain, completed using reference TRBV5-1 and TRBJ1-2, is KAGVTQTPRYLIKTRGQQVTLSCSPISGHRSVSWYQQTPGQGLQFLFEYFSETQRNKGNFPGRFSGRQFSNSRSEMNVSTLELGDSALYLCASSPGEGHYGYTFGSGTRLTVV.

This clonotype was found a few times. V and J are TRBV3-1 and TRBJ2-3, with D hard to call. V lost 3 bases and J lost 2, with 6 bases in between. Germline V gene data show CDR1 as LGHDT and CDR2 as YNNKEL (reference sequence). CDR3 size: 13 residues. In DNA, the CDR3 is TGTGCCAGCAGCCAGTTGGCCACAGATACGCAGTATTTT. Translating it yields CASSQLATDTQYF.

There are many counts of this clonotype. V and J are TRBV6-5 and TRBJ2-2; no reliable D call. Germline V gene data show CDR1 as MNHEY and CDR2 as SVGAGI. Trimming left V 2 bases short and J 1 base short, with 5 bases between. The CDR3 extends over 14 amino acids. The CDR3, as DNA: TGTGCCAGCAGTTACGATGGGAACACCGGGGAGCTGTTTTTT. It specifies CASSYDGNTGELFF.

This clonotype occurred a few times. The chain combines TRBV5-1 with TRBJ2-2; D gene ambiguous. The CDR3 runs to 14 residues. V lost 0 bases and J 4 bases, leaving 7 bases between the germline ends. Germline V CDR1 and CDR2: SGHRS, YFSETQ. The CDR3 DNA reads TGCGCCAGCAGCTTGGCGACGTCCACCGGGGAGCTGTTTTTT. Amino acids: CASSLATSTGELFF. The whole variable domain, remainder taken from reference TRBV5-1 and TRBJ2-2, is KAGVTQTPRYLIKTRGQQVTLSCSPISGHRSVSWYQQTPGQGLQFLFEYFSETQRNKGNFPGRFSGRQFSNSRSEMNVSTLELGDSALYLCASSLATSTGELFFGEGSRLTVL.

This clonotype has ten or more counts. The chain employs TRBV12-3 or TRBV12-4 and TRBJ2-2; the match to TRBD2 covers 9 bases. The CDR3 covers 17 residues. Trimming removed 5 bases from V and 4 bases from J; junction bases left unmatched: 11. CDR3 DNA: TGTGCCAGCAGTCCCGAGATAGCGGGAGTAGGCACCGGGGAGCTGTTTTTT. This encodes CASSPEIAGVGTGELFF.

The sample holds a few counts of this clonotype. V is TRBV7-3 and J is TRBJ2-7, with a weak D call TRBD1 (6 bases). From germline, CDR1 is SGHTA and CDR2 FQGTGA. V dropped 5 bases and J dropped 7 bases, with 21 bases sitting between them. This CDR3 spans 15 amino acids. The CDR3 region has the DNA TGTGCCAGCAGCCCCGCGACAGGACCAATTTCAGAGCAGTACTTC. Translated, it gives CASSPATGPISEQYF.

The rearrangement links TRBV28 to TRBJ2-5; TRBD2 aligns across 7 bases. The V gene's germline CDR1 is MDHEN and CDR2 SYDVKM. J was trimmed by 9 bases and V by 3 bases; bases with no gene match: 4. The CDR3 sequence is 12 residues long. CDR3 in DNA: TGTGCCAGCAGTTTGGGAGGGCGGGCCCAGTACTTC. The encoded protein is CASSLGGRAQYF.

This clonotype was observed a few times. The chain combines TRBV4-1 with TRBJ2-4, with D hard to call. Germline assignment: CDR1 MGHRA and CDR2 YSYEKL. Trimming cost V 3 bases and J 0 bases, with 12 bases left between them. The CDR3 consists of 16 residues. CDR3 sequence reads: CASSHPGFTAKNIQYF. The CDR3 DNA reads TGCGCCAGCAGCCATCCTGGGTTTACAGCCAAAAACATTCAGTACTTC.

V is TRBV7-2 and J is TRBJ2-3, with TRBD2 as a possible D gene (6 bases). The CDR3 contains 13 residues. CDR1 and CDR2 from the germline V gene are SGHTA and FQGNSA. The V end lost 5 bases, the J end lost 4 bases, and 10 bases lay between the germline ends. The CDR3 here is CASSIRLADTQYF. The CDR3 DNA reads TGTGCCAGCAGCATCCGACTAGCAGATACGCAGTATTTT.